This T cell receptor beta chain is from a study of cytomegalovirus exposure and HLA in healthy donors. Study-wide results and limits: Among TCR sequences, most were rare, though some public TCRs appeared in many donors. Productive rates of about 87% or about 30% were seen for most TCR beta V segments in an earlier analysis.

In regard to this clone: Antigen specificity is unknown.

The study ran its PCR with 60 Vbeta and 13 Jbeta primers. The protocol was immunoSEQ multiplex PCR, while the TCRdb copy is restricted to in-frame clones and leaves out a portion. The profile shows almost 200,000 clones, about 85% of them singletons. This CDR3 contains 14 residues. Germline V gene sequence: CDR1 SGHRS, CDR2 YFSETQ. The junction had 7 bases not matched to a gene; V was cut back by 6 bases and J by 4 bases. The V call is TRBV5-1, the J call TRBJ2-3; TRBD1 aligns across 8 bases. What was sequenced was PBMCs. This receptor was taken from a male donor in good health and CMV-seropositive. CDR3 protein: CASTRQGMADTQYF. The DNA for the CDR3 is TGCGCCAGCACGCGACAGGGGATGGCAGATACGCAGTATTTT. The full variable domain, completed using reference TRBV5-1 and TRBJ2-3, is KAGVTQTPRYLIKTRGQQVTLSCSPISGHRSVSWYQQTPGQGLQFLFEYFSETQRNKGNFPGRFSGRQFSNSRSEMNVSTLELGDSALYLCASTRQGMADTQYFGPGTRLTVL.